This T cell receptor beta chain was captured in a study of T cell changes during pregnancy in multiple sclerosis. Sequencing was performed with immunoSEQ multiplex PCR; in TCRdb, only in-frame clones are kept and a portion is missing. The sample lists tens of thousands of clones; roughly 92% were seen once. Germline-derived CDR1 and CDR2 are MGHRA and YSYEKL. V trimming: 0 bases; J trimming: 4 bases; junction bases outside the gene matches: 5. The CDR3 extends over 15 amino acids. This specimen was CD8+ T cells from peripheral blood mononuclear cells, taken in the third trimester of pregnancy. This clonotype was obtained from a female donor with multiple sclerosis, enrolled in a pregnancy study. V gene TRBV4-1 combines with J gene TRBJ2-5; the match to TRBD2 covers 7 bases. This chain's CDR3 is CASSQDKGRGETQYF. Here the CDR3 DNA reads TGCGCCAGCAGCCAAGATAAGGGGAGGGGAGAGACCCAGTACTTC.